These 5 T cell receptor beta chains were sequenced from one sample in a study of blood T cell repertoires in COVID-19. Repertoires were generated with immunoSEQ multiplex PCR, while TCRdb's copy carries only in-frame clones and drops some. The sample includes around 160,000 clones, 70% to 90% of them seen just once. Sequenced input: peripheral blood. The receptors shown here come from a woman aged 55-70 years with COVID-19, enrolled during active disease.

Written as DNA, the CDR3 is TGCGCCAGCAGCTGGGATAGCGATGTAGACACCATATATTTT. It translates to CASSWDSDVDTIYF. The chain has TRBV4-1 and TRBJ1-3, with D unresolved. Germline V CDR1 and CDR2: MGHRA, YSYEKL. The CDR3 spans 14 residues. With 5 bases removed from V and 8 bases from J, the gap between germline ends came to 16 bases.

CDR3 loop: CASSFVTVETQYF. The CDR3, as DNA: TGTGCCAGCAGCTTCGTAACAGTGGAGACCCAGTACTTC. V and J are TRBV7-9 and TRBJ2-5; D call uncertain. The V end lost 3 bases, the J end lost 5 bases, and 10 bases lay between the germline ends. The CDR3 is made up of 13 amino acids. CDR1 is SEHNR and CDR2 is FQNEAQ in the germline V gene (reference sequence).

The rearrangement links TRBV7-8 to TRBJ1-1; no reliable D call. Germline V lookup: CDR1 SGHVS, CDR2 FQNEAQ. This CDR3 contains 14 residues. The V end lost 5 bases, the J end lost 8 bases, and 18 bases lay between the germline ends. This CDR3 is CASSRSLPRREAFF. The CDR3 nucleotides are TGTGCCAGCAGCCGTAGTCTTCCCCGTCGCGAAGCTTTCTTT.

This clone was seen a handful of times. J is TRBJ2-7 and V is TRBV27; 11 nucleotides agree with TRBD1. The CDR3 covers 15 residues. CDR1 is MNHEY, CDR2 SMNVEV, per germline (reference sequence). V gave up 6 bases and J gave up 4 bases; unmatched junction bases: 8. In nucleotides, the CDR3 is TGTGCCAGCAGGTTTCGGGACAGGGGGTCTTACGAGCAGTACTTC. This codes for CASRFRDRGSYEQYF.

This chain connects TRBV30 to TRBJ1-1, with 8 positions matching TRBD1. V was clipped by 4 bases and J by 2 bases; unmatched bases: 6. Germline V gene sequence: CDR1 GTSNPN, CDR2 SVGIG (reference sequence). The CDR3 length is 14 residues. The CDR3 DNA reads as TGTGCCTGGACCCTGGCAGGGGGCAACACTGAAGCTTTCTTT. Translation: CAWTLAGGNTEAFF.